The T cell receptor beta chain under discussion was sequenced for a study of regulatory T cells. Study-level points and caveats: Regulatory T cells showed the strongest V-J pair restriction and V/J gene skewing among patient repertoires. Hydrophobic residues at CDR3 positions 6 and 7 were enriched in conventional CD4+ T cells of CD3G-deficient patients.

All CD3G-deficient patients showed autoimmunity, more severe in two. At testing, patients were 2 to 39 years old, with reduced naive and increased memory T-cell proportions. CD4+ T cells were divided by sorting: CD25-high CD127-low Tregs, CD25-low CD127-high conventional cells. In germline, CDR1 is MDHEN, CDR2 SYDVKM. The V gene lost 6 bases and the J gene lost 8 bases, with 19 bases spanning the gap. The CDR3 is 15 amino acids. Primers: 52 TRBV forward and 13 TRBJ reverse. Generated by immunoSEQ multiplex PCR, the TCRdb table keeps only in-frame clones and is missing some. The sample shows 25,000 or so clones, 70% to 90% of them seen only once. Concerning this clone: Its matching antigen is unknown.

The TCR originated in a child aged 5 to 17 with CD3G deficiency. This chain links TRBV28 with TRBJ1-4; D may be TRBD1 (6 bases). Specimen: conventional CD4+ T cells sorted from blood. The CDR3: CASSTPQGGYEKLFF. As DNA, the CDR3 is TGTGCCAGCAGCACACCACAGGGTGGTTACGAAAAACTGTTTTTT.